This T cell receptor (beta chain) is from a study of cytomegalovirus exposure and HLA in healthy donors (dated by TCRdb to 2015 to 2018). About the study as a whole: In an earlier analysis of around 540 of the donors, 250 to 300 Gb of sequence data and 117 million unique TCR beta sequences from about 179 million T cells were reported. An early release that covered 500 to 800 HLA-typed donors contained about 300 gigabases of sequencing data and about 93 million unique TCR sequences. Among the 398 genotyped donors, 81% belonged to the genetic ancestry cluster associated with self-reported Caucasian donors. The aim of the study was to test whether cataloging public T cell receptors could identify signatures of past pathogen exposure. The study used immunosequencing to profile the T cell repertoires of hundreds of subjects and linked those repertoires to cytomegalovirus serostatus. Along with the roughly 670-subject first cohort, a separate validation cohort of over 90 different subjects was used. The study combined high-throughput TCR immunosequencing, statistical association of individual TCRs with disease status, and machine learning to predict cytomegalovirus infection status. In a later analysis, previously published TCR beta repertoires from fewer than 750 donors were re-analyzed and high-resolution HLA genotyping was added so that TCR occurrence patterns could be studied. Rather than drawing on any new phenotypic data, the later analysis identified candidate immune exposures from TCR beta sequences and the way those sequences occurred across donors. In an earlier analysis of 550 to 700 of the donors, high-throughput TCR beta sequencing was used to judge whether each TCR beta V gene segment behaved as functional or pseudogenic. Alongside the repertoire data, information on donor age, sex, ethnicity and CMV serostatus was compiled. A later genetic analysis used genome-wide SNP genotypes for about 60% of the roughly 700 donors, treating that subset as a discovery cohort. All discovery cohort repertoires had been generated using a single sequencing platform. Class I and class II HLA loci were covered by the typing at four-digit resolution. Typing coverage differed by locus: A, B, C, DRB1 and DQB1 were typed in about 620-630 donors, DQA1 in 500 to 550, DPA1 in some 570, and DPB1 in around 440. Several DR-DQ haplotypes were handled as single units for association and clustering because linkage in the cohort was strong. Among several hundred genotyped donors of the cohort, an average of approximately 200,000 unique TCR beta nucleotide sequences was sequenced per donor, of which about 19% were non-productive.

The cohort consisted of 666 healthy bone marrow donors. At the time of sampling, every cohort member was nominally healthy, though immune exposures that went unrecorded were likely present. The donor was CMV seropositive and was included in the group of 250 to 350 seropositive cohort members. Every donor gave a peripheral blood sample, and the peripheral blood mononuclear cells from that sample were used for TCR beta sequencing. The Qiagen DNeasy Blood Extraction Kit was used to extract genomic DNA from the blood cell samples. The protocol used for the library was the immunoSEQ multiplex PCR assay. A mixture of 60 forward primers for TCR Vbeta segments and 13 reverse primers for TCR Jbeta segments was used in the multiplex PCR. The CDR3 region of rearranged TCR beta genes was amplified from genomic DNA by a multiplex PCR assay. The amplified TCR beta libraries were sequenced on the Illumina HiSeq System as 87-base-pair reads. The study's processing was this. In a later analysis, some 80 million unique TCR beta chains were counted across the 500 to 850 repertoires, and around 10 million of these chains were shared by at least two donors. To remove PCR and sequencing errors, raw reads were error-corrected and collapsed into unique sequences using a nearest-neighbor algorithm that merged closely related sequences. Alignment of CDR3 sequences to IMGT reference sequences was used to assign V, D and J gene segments. Each retained sequence needed at least a six-nucleotide match to both a V gene segment and a J gene segment. A rearrangement counted as productive if the CDR3 had no stop codons and remained in frame with V and J, and every other rearrangement counted as non-productive. Following IMGT convention, CDR3 was defined as the stretch from the second conserved V-encoded cysteine up to the conserved J-encoded phenylalanine. The earlier analysis of 550 to 650 of the donors excluded any sequence lacking an unambiguous match to a single V gene segment. An earlier analysis of several hundred of the donors called V segments functional above 56.7% productive rearrangements and segregating when the between-donor standard deviation exceeded 5%. To diagnose cytomegalovirus status from the catalog of TCR beta chain sequences, a statistical classification framework was built. V and J gene assignment, in a later analysis, came from comparing TCR nucleotide sequences with IMGT/GENE-DB human TR gene sequences. In a later analysis, CDR3 sequences and most-parsimonious VDJ recombination scenarios were assigned using the TCRdist pipeline. In a later analysis, each TCR beta chain was defined by its CDR3 amino acid sequence together with its V-gene family, and reads without a unique V-gene family were excluded. As a way to deal with suspected cross-contamination and a sequencing artifact, a later analysis dropped hundreds of nucleotide sequences that were highly shared and had low generation probability. A later analysis calculated a clonal expansion index for each public chain from normalized within-repertoire ranks of inferred template counts. Generation probabilities in a later analysis came from a VDJ recombination model fitted to out-of-frame rearrangements, and those results were checked against IGoR. In a later analysis, hypergeometric tests were used to score TCR-TCR, TCR-HLA and TCR-CMV co-occurrence, with a repertoire-size bias correction applied to TCR pairs. To estimate false discovery rates, a later analysis permuted the HLA or CMV assignments 20 times. In a later analysis, co-occurring TCRs were grouped using DBSCAN, with TCRdist sequence similarity added in when clustering inside HLA-allele-positive subsets. For co-occurrence clustering, repertoires with fewer than 30,000 or more than 120,000 public chains were excluded, along with four or five repertoires with anomalous nucleotide sharing. This is the immuneACCESS table as TCRdb keeps it, with only in-frame sequences that have V and J called. A part of the clones is gone; compared with another copy, unresolved V genes explain less than half, and the rest is unexplained. The V and J calls and clone size come from that table; D and trimming were worked out from the DNA. The sample profile shows more than 85,000 clones; 76% of them were found once. The ten largest account for over 10% of the sample.

With respect to this clone: Its binding antigen is unknown. No much larger clone is present one base from it, and per-base qualities are unavailable.

The paper's findings and limits, for the study overall: In a later analysis, HLA-associated TCR beta chains showed more clonal expansion and lower generation probabilities than non-associated chains that were equally common. The study gave a list of 150 to 200 TCR beta chains associated with cytomegalovirus. Because HLA typing was unavailable for some donors at each locus, only the typed subset was used in association tests. Most TCR sequences were seen in very few donors, while some public TCRs were found in many individuals. Broadly in line with IMGT annotations, most TCR beta V segments showed up in productive rearrangements about 87% or about 30% of the time in an earlier analysis of several hundred of the donors. A few of the identified cytomegalovirus-associated TCR beta chains were confirmed in vitro to be specific for cytomegalovirus antigens. A later analysis found that TCR association rates varied across HLA loci, with DRB1 alleles showing the most associated TCRs and HLA-C alleles the fewest. A later genetic analysis associated a missense DCLRE1C variant with V-gene and J-gene trimming of TCR beta chains, and an independent cohort replicated the association. Because counts were too low, about 15 rarely observed V segments, including chromosome 9 orphons, were left out of the earlier analysis of about 500 of the donors. The sequencing pipeline was judged likely to have produced a cluster of highly shared sequence variants as a technical artifact. Roughly uniform sequencing depth across donors was assumed in presence/absence analyses, although this assumption may not hold. Most CMV-associated TCR beta chains appeared to be HLA-restricted in a later analysis, and the HLA associations seemed to be driven largely by CMV exposure. A later analysis reported that several top co-occurrence clusters appeared linked to parvovirus B19, influenza, CMV and Epstein-Barr virus. For the cohort, immune exposure information was limited to CMV serostatus. A further reported finding was that TCR beta sequences accurately predicted the HLA-A and HLA-B alleles for most subjects in the first cohort. Only TCR beta chains were sequenced in this cohort, and the absence of alpha or paired-chain data limited detectable features. Assigning TCR associations to individual alleles was difficult when HLA alleles, especially DR and DQ, strongly co-occurred. In both the original and validation cohorts, the classifier was reported to diagnose cytomegalovirus status with high specificity and sensitivity. According to the authors, the approach could potentially be generalized to other disease states and immunological phenotypes. At a false discovery rate of 0.05, a later analysis linked approximately 18,000 TCR beta sequences to specific HLA alleles. Compared with the 666-donor mean, donors in an Asian-associated ancestry cluster had fewer N-insertions in productive TCRs, according to a later genetic analysis. Correlated functional status among segregating V segments might be attributable to linkage disequilibrium, but an unknown experimental factor could not be ruled out.

The specimen sequenced was PBMCs. The sequence was obtained from a man aged 25-45 years in good health and CMV-seropositive.

The nucleotide sequence reads TGTGCCATCTCCGGGGGGGCGGCAGGGACCCAGTACTTC. It is translated as CAISGGAAGTQYF. The chain uses TRBV10-3 and TRBJ2-5; 8 bases in the junction line up with TRBD2. CDR1 and CDR2 are read off the germline V gene as ENHRY and SYGVKD. Germline trimming amounts to 8 bases on V and 7 bases on J, with 9 as the count of junction bases outside the gene matches. The CDR3 contains 13 residues, cysteine and phenylalanine counted. The only DNA kept is the CDR3, 39 bases in frame from the first base.